The rows below give T cell receptor beta chains drawn from one sample of a study of beta chain features in type 1 diabetes. Generated by immunoSEQ multiplex PCR, the TCRdb table keeps only in-frame clones and is missing some. The sample carries some 300,000 clones, approximately 8.1% recorded once. Input material: central memory CD4+ T cells from blood. These receptors were collected from a young woman in good health. Both conserved end residues are part of each CDR3. A D gene is named only where the DNA matches it firmly. Some rows have no size entry. The others give once, few or many, or a class for an expanded clone.

V gene: TRBV9
clone size: -
J gene: TRBJ2-7
D gene: -
CDR3 protein: CASSVEPGTYEQYF
CDR3 DNA: TGTGCCAGCAGCGTAGAGCCCGGCACCTACGAGCAGTACTTC

V gene: TRBV7-9
clone size: -
J gene: TRBJ1-6
D gene: TRBD1
CDR3 protein: CASSLVLTGQGNSPLHF
CDR3 DNA: TGTGCCAGCAGCTTAGTTCTTACGGGACAGGGTAATTCACCCCTCCACTTT

V gene: TRBV5-1
clone size: -
J gene: TRBJ1-6
D gene: TRBD1
CDR3 protein: CASTPQGNSYNSPLHF
CDR3 DNA: TGCGCCAGCACTCCACAGGGGAACTCCTATAATTCACCCCTCCACTTT

V gene: TRBV5-4
clone size: many
J gene: TRBJ1-2
D gene: -
CDR3 protein: CASSSPVAGYTF
CDR3 DNA: TGTGCCAGCAGCTCTCCGGTAGCAGGCTACACCTTC

V gene: TRBV6-6
clone size: -
J gene: TRBJ2-3
D gene: -
CDR3 protein: CASSRTDTQYF
CDR3 DNA: TGTGCCAGCAGCAGGACAGATACGCAGTATTTT

V gene: TRBV7-8
clone size: -
J gene: TRBJ1-4
D gene: -
CDR3 protein: CASSSRAGNEKLFF
CDR3 DNA: TGTGCCAGCAGCTCTAGGGCAGGGAATGAAAAACTGTTTTTT

V gene: TRBV10-3
clone size: few
J gene: TRBJ1-5
D gene: TRBD1
CDR3 protein: CAISRDRDSNQPQHF
CDR3 DNA: TGTGCCATCAGTCGGGACAGGGATAGCAATCAGCCCCAGCATTTT

V gene: TRBV29-1
clone size: few
J gene: TRBJ2-1
D gene: -
CDR3 protein: CSVHDYRGSLSYNEQFF
CDR3 DNA: TGCAGCGTTCACGATTATCGGGGCAGCCTCTCCTACAATGAGCAGTTCTTC

V gene: TRBV7-2
clone size: -
J gene: TRBJ2-5
D gene: -
CDR3 protein: CASSLGGWGQETQYF
CDR3 DNA: TGTGCCAGCAGCTTAGGGGGCTGGGGGCAAGAGACCCAGTACTTC

V gene: TRBV29-1
clone size: -
J gene: TRBJ1-1
D gene: TRBD1
CDR3 protein: CSGRETGSSEAFF
CDR3 DNA: TGCAGCGGCAGAGAGACAGGGTCGTCTGAAGCTTTCTTT

V gene: TRBV6-6
clone size: -
J gene: TRBJ2-7
D gene: -
CDR3 protein: CASSYGGQRSREQYF
CDR3 DNA: TGTGCCAGCAGTTACGGTGGTCAGCGTAGTCGGGAGCAGTACTTC

V gene: TRBV7-2
clone size: -
J gene: TRBJ2-3
D gene: TRBD2
CDR3 protein: CASSPLAGGLTDTQYF
CDR3 DNA: TGTGCCAGCAGCCCATTAGCGGGAGGTCTCACAGATACGCAGTATTTT

V gene: TRBV6-6
clone size: -
J gene: TRBJ2-3
D gene: TRBD1
CDR3 protein: CATKTGDVTDTQYF
CDR3 DNA: TGTGCCACAAAAACAGGGGATGTCACAGATACGCAGTATTTT

V gene: TRBV23-1
clone size: -
J gene: TRBJ2-1
D gene: -
CDR3 protein: CALGGSRPAGGDHSGEQFF
CDR3 DNA: TGCGCCCTAGGGGGGAGCAGACCGGCGGGCGGGGATCATTCTGGTGAGCAGTTCTTC